This T cell receptor (beta chain) appears in the sequencing data of a study of immune cell composition in non-small cell lung cancer. The germline V gene has CDR1 SNHLY and CDR2 FYNNEI. V lost 7 bases and J lost 4; bases outside the gene matches: 9. The CDR3 runs 15 residues. Worth noting for this clone: Antigen unknown.

Assay used: immunoSEQ multiplex PCR; TCRdb lists only in-frame clones, some missing. Of several thousand clones in the sample, around four fifths were seen once. Findings of the study overall: Smoking pack-years did not significantly correlate with tumour TCR-beta clonality. Squamous carcinomas (roughly 80%) more often had tumour-associated clones >0.5% than adenocarcinomas (approximately 35%). Top 10 clone scores and clonality were higher in squamous than adenocarcinoma.

The TCR sequence derives from a human donor with non-small cell lung cancer. V and J are TRBV2 and TRBJ2-3, with 9 bases matching TRBD2. Sequencing was performed on lung tumor tissue. The CDR3 coding sequence is TGTGCCAGCACTCCTTTAGCGGGGGCACCAGATACGCAGTATTTT. It codes for CASTPLAGAPDTQYF.